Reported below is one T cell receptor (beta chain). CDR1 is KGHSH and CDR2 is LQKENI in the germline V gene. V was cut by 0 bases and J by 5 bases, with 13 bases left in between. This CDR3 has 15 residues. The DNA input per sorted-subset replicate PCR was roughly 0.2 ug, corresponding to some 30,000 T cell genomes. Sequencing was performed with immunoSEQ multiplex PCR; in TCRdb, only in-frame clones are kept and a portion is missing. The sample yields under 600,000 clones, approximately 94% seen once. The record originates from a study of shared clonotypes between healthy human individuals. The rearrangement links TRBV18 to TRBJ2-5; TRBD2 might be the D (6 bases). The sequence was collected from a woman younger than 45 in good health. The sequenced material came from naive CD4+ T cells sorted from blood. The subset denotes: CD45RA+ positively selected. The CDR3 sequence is CASSPPGLALETQYF. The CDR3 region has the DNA TGTGCCAGCTCACCACCCGGGCTAGCGTTGGAGACCCAGTACTTC.